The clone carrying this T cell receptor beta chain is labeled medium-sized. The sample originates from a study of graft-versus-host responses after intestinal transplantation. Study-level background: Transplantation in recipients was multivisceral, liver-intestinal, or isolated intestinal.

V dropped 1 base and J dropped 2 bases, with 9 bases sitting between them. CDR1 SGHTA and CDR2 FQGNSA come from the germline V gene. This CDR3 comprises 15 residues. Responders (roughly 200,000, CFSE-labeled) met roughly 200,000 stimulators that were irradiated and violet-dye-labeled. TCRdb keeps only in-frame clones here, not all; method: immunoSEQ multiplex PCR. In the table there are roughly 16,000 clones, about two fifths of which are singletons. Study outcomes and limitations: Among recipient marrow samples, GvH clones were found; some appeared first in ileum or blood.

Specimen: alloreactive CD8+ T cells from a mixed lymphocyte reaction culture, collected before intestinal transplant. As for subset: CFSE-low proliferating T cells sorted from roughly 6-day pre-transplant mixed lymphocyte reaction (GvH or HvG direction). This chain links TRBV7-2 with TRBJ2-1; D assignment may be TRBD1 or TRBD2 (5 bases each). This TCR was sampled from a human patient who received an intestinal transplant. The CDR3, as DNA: TGTGCCAGCAGCTTAGTGGGGGAACCCTACAATGAGCAGTTCTTC. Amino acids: CASSLVGEPYNEQFF. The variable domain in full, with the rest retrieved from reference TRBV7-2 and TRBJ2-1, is GAGVSQSPSNKVTEKGKDVELRCDPISGHTALYWYRQSLGQGLEFLIYFQGNSAPDKSGLPSDRFSAERTGGSVSTLTIQRTQQEDSAVYLCASSLVGEPYNEQFFGPGTRLTVL.